Below are 8 T cell receptor beta chains sequenced from a single sample in a study of control samples from healthy donors and cancer patients (dated by TCRdb to the early 2020s). Libraries were prepared through the immunoSEQ multiplex PCR assay. The source is immuneACCESS, and TCRdb retained only in-frame sequences with V and J called. Part of the clones is not carried over; for the studies checked, unresolved V genes explain less than half of this, and the remainder is unexplained. Across this sample there are fewer than 70,000 clones, with more than 80% seen only once. The biggest ten clones account for about 3.1% of the sample. Source material: PBMCs. The origin of the receptors is a woman in her forties or fifties with lung cancer.

This chain uses TRBV6-2 or TRBV6-3 with TRBJ2-3; possible D gene TRBD1, 5 bases. This CDR3 is 15 amino acids long. V was pared by 6 bases and J by 6 bases, with 19 bases between. CDR1 is MNHEY and CDR2 is SVGEGT in the germline V gene. This CDR3 is CASSLGVLGADTQYF. The CDR3 coding sequence is TGTGCCAGCAGCTTAGGGGTTCTCGGAGCCGATACGCAGTATTTT.

The J gene is TRBJ2-7, the V gene TRBV19; TRBD1 might be the D (5 bases). Germline CDR1 is LNHDA and CDR2 is SQIVND (reference sequence). The CDR3 totals 15 residues. V was clipped by 9 bases and J by 0 bases, with 18 bases between them. CDR3 nucleotides: TGTGCCAGCAAGCTAGGGGCAGGAAGCTCCTACGAGCAGTACTTC. Translating gives CASKLGAGSSYEQYF.

On this clone: Mismatch with germline at one junction end may stem from a read error. V usage is TRBV7-8 and J usage is TRBJ1-4; a possible D gene is TRBD1 (5 bases). The CDR3 spans 15 residues. Germline V gives CDR1 SGHVS, CDR2 FQNEAQ. The CDR3 loop is CASSLRGVTDEKLFF. The CDR3 DNA sequence: TGTGCCAGCAGCTTAAGAGGGGTAACTGATGAAAAACTGTTTTTT.

The CDR3 sequence is CASSQGRGAGQPQHF. The DNA of the CDR3 is TGTGCCAGCAGCCAAGGGCGGGGGGCAGGTCAGCCCCAGCATTTT. V is TRBV3-1 (or the pseudogene TRBV3-2) and J is TRBJ1-5, with D possibly matching TRBD1 (6 bases). CDR3 length: 15 amino acids. Trimming removed 1 base at V and 6 bases at J, with 13 bases between. Germline CDR1 LGHDT, CDR2 YNNKEL (reference sequence).

The chain recombines TRBV5-4 with TRBJ2-5; TRBD2 is a possible D gene (5 bases). The CDR3 loop spans 13 amino acids. Germline loops: CDR1 SGHNT, CDR2 YYREEE (reference sequence). Trimming took off 4 bases at V and 7 bases at J, with 14 bases between the two ends. The CDR3 DNA follows: TGTGCCAGCAGCGTCGGACTCTACGGGACCCAGTACTTC. Residues: CASSVGLYGTQYF.

The V and J genes are TRBV11-3 and TRBJ2-5; D remains ambiguous. The CDR3 is made up of 12 amino acids. Germline V gene data show CDR1 as SGHNT and CDR2 as YENEEA. Trimming took 2 bases from V and 4 from J, leaving 5 bases between them. The CDR3 DNA sequence: TGTGCCAGCAGCTTAATAGGAGAGACCCAGTACTTC. Translating it yields CASSLIGETQYF.

The gene calls are TRBV5-1 and TRBJ2-3; D may correspond to TRBD1 or TRBD2 (5 bases each). The CDR3 sequence is 13 residues long. V lost 0 bases, J lost 6 bases, and 8 bases lay in between. The germline CDR1 and CDR2 sequences are SGHRS and YFSETQ. CDR3 nucleotide sequence: TGCGCCAGCAGCTTGGCGGGGCGGGATACGCAGTATTTT. Its protein product is CASSLAGRDTQYF.

Remarks on this clone: One junction end does not reproduce the germline sequence, and a read error may be involved. V and J are TRBV4-3 and TRBJ1-1; D gene ambiguous. This CDR3 has 15 residues. CDR1 is LGHNA, CDR2 YSLEER, per germline. CDR3 nucleotide sequence: TGCGCCAGCAGCCAAGAGGCCAGCACGAACGCTGAAGCTTTCTTT. Translated: CASSQEASTNAEAFF.